The 9 T cell receptor beta chains reported below all come from one sample, sequenced in a study of response to subunit inactivated influenza vaccine. MiXCR, run by TCRdb on the RT-PCR reads, gives a single entry per CDR3 protein. The top ten hold over 2.5% of the sample, which has around 480,000 distinct CDR3 sequences, 16% seen once. The input for sequencing was CD4+ T cells sorted from PBMCs, taken approximately 25 months after vaccination. The source of these receptors is a man in his fifties or sixties who received an inactivated influenza vaccine.

The chain carries TRBV7-2 and TRBJ1-4; the D gene is possibly TRBD1 (6 bases). Per germline, CDR1 SGHTA and CDR2 FQGNSA. Trimming removed 5 bases from V and 8 bases from J, with 12 bases in between. CDR3 length equals 13 residues. In DNA, the CDR3 is TGTGCCAGCAGCCCAGGGGTTCGGGAAAAACTGTTTTTT. It codes for CASSPGVREKLFF.

The chain recombines TRBV13 with TRBJ1-1, with TRBD1 matching 7 bases. Germline CDR1 is PRHDT and CDR2 is FYEKMQ (reference sequence). This CDR3 has 17 amino acids. Unmatched junction bases numbered 16, after V lost 3 bases and J lost 6 bases. This CDR3 reads CASSFYTGVQSEAEAFF. DNA of the CDR3: TGTGCCAGCAGCTTCTATACAGGGGTTCAGTCCGAAGCTGAAGCTTTCTTT.

This clonotype was found many times. This sequence joins TRBV7-8 and TRBJ2-2, with 10 bases matching TRBD1. From germline, CDR1 is SGHVS and CDR2 FQNEAQ. This CDR3 has 15 amino acids. V trimming: 5 bases; J trimming: 6 bases; junction bases outside the gene matches: 6. The CDR3 loop reads CASSHRGTGAGELFF. CDR3 coding DNA: TGTGCCAGCAGCCATAGAGGGACAGGGGCCGGGGAGCTGTTTTTT. The whole variable domain, filled in from reference TRBV7-8 and TRBJ2-2, reads GAGVSQSPRYKVAKRGQDVALRCDPISGHVSLFWYQQALGQGPEFLTYFQNEAQLDKSGLPSDRFFAERPEGSVSTLKIQRTQQEDSAVYLCASSHRGTGAGELFFGEGSRLTVL.

The rearrangement uses TRBV29-1 and TRBJ2-5; D gene uncertain. The CDR3 has 14 amino acids. Between the trimmed V and J ends, which lost 4 bases and 0 bases, there was a span of 12 bases. Germline V gene lookup returns CDR1 SQVTM and CDR2 ANQGSEA. The CDR3 nucleotides read TGCAGCGTTGTGAAAATGGGGAACCAAGAGACCCAGTACTTC. Translating it yields CSVVKMGNQETQYF.

J is TRBJ2-5 and V is TRBV5-1; D is uncertain. V lost 4 bases to trimming and J lost 5 bases, with 12 bases between them. Per germline, CDR1 SGHRS and CDR2 YFSETQ. The CDR3 runs 13 residues. The CDR3 DNA follows: TGCGCCAGCAGCACCACAGCTCGGGAGACCCAGTACTTC. Protein: CASSTTARETQYF.

The chain combines TRBV20-1 with TRBJ1-5; 7 nucleotides match TRBD1. Germline V gives CDR1 DFQATT, CDR2 SNEGSKA (reference sequence). The CDR3 runs 12 residues. With 3 bases clipped from V and 6 bases from J, the junction kept 2 bases outside the gene matches. CDR3 nucleotides: TGCAGTGCTAGCCAGGGGGGTCAGCCCCAGCATTTT. The encoded protein is CSASQGGQPQHF.

Only a few counts were recorded for this clonotype. CDR3 in amino acids: CATEQGSTGELFF. The CDR3 coding sequence is TGTGCCACCGAACAGGGAAGCACCGGGGAGCTGTTTTTT. The chain employs TRBV15 and TRBJ2-2, with a tentative D call TRBD1 (6 bases). Germline V gives CDR1 LNHNV, CDR2 YYDKDF (reference sequence). This CDR3 has 13 residues. V shed 8 bases and J shed 4 bases, with 11 bases lying between them.

This clonotype was recorded a few times. This chain connects TRBV5-1 to TRBJ2-3, with D possibly matching TRBD1 (5 bases). CDR3 size: 14 residues. V was trimmed by 1 base and J by 4 bases, leaving 10 bases between them. Looked up from germline, CDR1 is SGHRS and CDR2 is YFSETQ. The CDR3 DNA reads as TGCGCCAGCAGCTTGCTCATAGGGGCAGATACGCAGTATTTT. Translating gives CASSLLIGADTQYF.

The rearrangement joins TRBV5-1 to TRBJ2-3; a weak D match, TRBD1 (6 bases). Trimming pared 0 bases from V and 2 bases from J, leaving 7 bases between. The CDR3 consists of 14 residues. CDR1 and CDR2 from the germline V gene are SGHRS and YFSETQ. This CDR3 reads CASSLDRATDTQYF. Written as DNA, the CDR3 is TGCGCCAGCAGCTTGGACAGGGCCACAGATACGCAGTATTTT.